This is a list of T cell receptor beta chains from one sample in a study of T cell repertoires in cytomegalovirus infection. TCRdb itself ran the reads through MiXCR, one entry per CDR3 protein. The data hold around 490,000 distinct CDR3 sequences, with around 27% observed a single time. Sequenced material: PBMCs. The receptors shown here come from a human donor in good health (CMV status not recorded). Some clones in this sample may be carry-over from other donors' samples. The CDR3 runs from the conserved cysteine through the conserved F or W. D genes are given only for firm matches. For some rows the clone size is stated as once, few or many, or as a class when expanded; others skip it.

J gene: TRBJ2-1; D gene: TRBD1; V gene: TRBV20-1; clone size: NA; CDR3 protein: CSARGTGGNEQFF; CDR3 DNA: TGCAGTGCTAGAGGGACAGGGGGCAATGAGCAGTTCTTC
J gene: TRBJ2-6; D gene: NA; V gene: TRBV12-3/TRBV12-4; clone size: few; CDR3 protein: CASSFVGANVLTF; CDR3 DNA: TGTGCCAGCAGTTTTGTAGGGGCCAACGTCCTGACTTTC
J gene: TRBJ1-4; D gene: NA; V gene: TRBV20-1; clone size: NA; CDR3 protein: CSARPWRTPREKLFF; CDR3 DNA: TGCAGTGCTAGGCCCTGGAGGACCCCGAGGGAAAAACTGTTTTTT
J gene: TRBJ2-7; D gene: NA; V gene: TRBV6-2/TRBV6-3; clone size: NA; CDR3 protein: CASSSPSRSYEQYF; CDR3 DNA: TGTGCCAGCAGTTCCCCTTCCCGCTCCTACGAGCAGTACTTC
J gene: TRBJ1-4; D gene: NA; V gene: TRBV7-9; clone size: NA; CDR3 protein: CASSTGLANEKLFF; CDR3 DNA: TGTGCCAGCAGCACTGGTTTGGCTAATGAAAAACTGTTTTTT
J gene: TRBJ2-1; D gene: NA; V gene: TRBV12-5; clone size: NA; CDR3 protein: CASEPRRSGYNEQFF; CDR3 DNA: TGTGCTAGTGAACCAAGGCGTAGCGGCTACAATGAGCAGTTCTTC
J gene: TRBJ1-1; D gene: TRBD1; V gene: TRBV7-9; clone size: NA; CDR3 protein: CASSPMGQGNFNTEAFF; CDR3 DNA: TGTGCCAGCAGCCCAATGGGACAGGGGAATTTCAACACTGAAGCTTTCTTT
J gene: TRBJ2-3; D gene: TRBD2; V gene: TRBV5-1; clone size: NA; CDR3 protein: CASSGGLAGGTDTQYF; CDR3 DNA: TGCGCCAGCAGCGGGGGACTAGCGGGAGGTACAGATACGCAGTATTTT
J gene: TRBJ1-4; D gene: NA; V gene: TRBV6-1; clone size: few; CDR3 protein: CATLPNQGEKLFF; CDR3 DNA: TGTGCCACCCTTCCGAACCAAGGAGAAAAACTGTTTTTT
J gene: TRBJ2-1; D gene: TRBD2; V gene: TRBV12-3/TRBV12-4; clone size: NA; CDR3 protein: CASDPSLAGGSNEQFF; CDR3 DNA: TGTGCCAGCGACCCCAGTCTAGCGGGAGGCTCCAATGAGCAGTTCTTC
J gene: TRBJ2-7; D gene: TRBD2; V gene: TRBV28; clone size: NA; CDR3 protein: CASSTSGPYEQYF; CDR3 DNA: TGTGCCAGCAGTACTAGCGGCCCCTACGAGCAGTACTTC
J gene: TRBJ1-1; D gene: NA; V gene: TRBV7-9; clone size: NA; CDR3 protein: CASSPPPTQNTEAFF; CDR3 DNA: TGTGCCAGCAGCCCCCCCCCTACACAGAACACTGAAGCTTTCTTT
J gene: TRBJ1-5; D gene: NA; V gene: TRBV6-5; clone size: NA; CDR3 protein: CASSALGRELPQHF; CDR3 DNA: TGTGCCAGCAGTGCACTTGGCAGGGAACTCCCCCAGCATTTT
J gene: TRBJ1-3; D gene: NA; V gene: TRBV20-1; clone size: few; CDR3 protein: CSAPREGRGRNTIYF; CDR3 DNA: TGCAGTGCTCCCCGCGAGGGACGGGGAAGAAACACCATATATTTT
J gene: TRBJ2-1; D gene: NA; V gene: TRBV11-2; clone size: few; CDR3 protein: CASSSIITSNEQFF; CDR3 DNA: TGTGCCAGCAGCTCCATTATAACTTCCAATGAGCAGTTCTTC
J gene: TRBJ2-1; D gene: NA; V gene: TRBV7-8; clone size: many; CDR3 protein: CASSLAERYNEQFF; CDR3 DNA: TGTGCCAGCAGCTTAGCTGAGAGATACAATGAGCAGTTCTTC
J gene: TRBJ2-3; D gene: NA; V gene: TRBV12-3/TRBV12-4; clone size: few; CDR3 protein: CASSSYEGSTDTQYF; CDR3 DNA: TGTGCCAGCAGTTCATACGAGGGGAGCACAGATACGCAGTATTTT
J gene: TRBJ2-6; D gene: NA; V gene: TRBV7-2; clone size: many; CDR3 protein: CAVPRAQQSGANVLTF; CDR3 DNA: TGTGCCGTACCAAGGGCTCAACAATCTGGGGCCAACGTCCTGACTTTC
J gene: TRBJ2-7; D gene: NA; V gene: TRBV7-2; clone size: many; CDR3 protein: CASSSPGLSRREQYF; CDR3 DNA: TGTGCCAGCAGCTCTCCGGGCCTGTCTCGTCGCGAGCAGTACTTC
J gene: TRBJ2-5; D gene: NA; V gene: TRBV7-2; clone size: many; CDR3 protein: CASSSSPGTQYF; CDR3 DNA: TGTGCCAGCAGTTCCTCCCCGGGGACCCAGTACTTC
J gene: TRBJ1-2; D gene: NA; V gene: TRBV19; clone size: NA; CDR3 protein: CASSTEQGIYGYTF; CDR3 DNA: TGTGCCAGTAGTACAGAACAGGGAATCTATGGCTACACCTTC
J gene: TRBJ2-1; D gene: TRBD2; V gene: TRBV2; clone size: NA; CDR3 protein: CASGVAGVEQFF; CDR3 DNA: TGTGCCAGCGGGGTAGCGGGAGTTGAGCAGTTCTTC
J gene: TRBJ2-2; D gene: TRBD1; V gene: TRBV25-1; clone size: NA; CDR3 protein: CASSAIGTANTGELFF; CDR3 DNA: TGTGCCAGCAGTGCAATTGGGACAGCGAACACCGGGGAGCTGTTTTTT
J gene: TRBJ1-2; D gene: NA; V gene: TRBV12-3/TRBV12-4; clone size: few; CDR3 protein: CASAPGGYYGYTF; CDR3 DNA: TGTGCCAGCGCCCCGGGGGGTTACTATGGCTACACCTTC
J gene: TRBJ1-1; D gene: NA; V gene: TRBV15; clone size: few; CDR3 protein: CATSRADRLAAEAFF; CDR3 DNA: TGTGCCACCAGCAGAGCTGACAGGTTAGCGGCTGAAGCTTTCTTT
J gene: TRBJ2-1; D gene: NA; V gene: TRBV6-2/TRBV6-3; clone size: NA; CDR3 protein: CASSYFAINNEQFF; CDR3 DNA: TGTGCCAGCAGTTACTTCGCTATTAACAATGAGCAGTTCTTC
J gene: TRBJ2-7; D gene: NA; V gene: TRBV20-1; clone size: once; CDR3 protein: CSARGGVFYEQYF; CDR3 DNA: TGCAGTGCTAGAGGAGGGGTTTTCTACGAGCAGTACTTC
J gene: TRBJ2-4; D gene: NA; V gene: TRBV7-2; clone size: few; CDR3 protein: CASSSGTAGPKNIQYF; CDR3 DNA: TGTGCCAGCAGCTCGGGAACGGCGGGACCCAAAAACATTCAGTACTTC
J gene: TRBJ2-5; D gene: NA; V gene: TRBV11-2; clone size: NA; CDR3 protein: CASSPRPGVAGPQETQYF; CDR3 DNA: TGTGCCAGCAGCCCCCGCCCCGGGGTGGCGGGACCCCAAGAGACCCAGTACTTC
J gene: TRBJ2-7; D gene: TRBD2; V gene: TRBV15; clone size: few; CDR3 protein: CATSRAAGEGDEQYF; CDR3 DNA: TGTGCCACCAGCAGAGCCGCGGGAGAGGGCGACGAGCAGTACTTC
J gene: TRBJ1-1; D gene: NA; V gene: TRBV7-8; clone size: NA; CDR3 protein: CASSFLRDSRGEAFF; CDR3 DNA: TGTGCCAGCAGTTTCCTCCGTGACTCCAGGGGCGAAGCTTTCTTT
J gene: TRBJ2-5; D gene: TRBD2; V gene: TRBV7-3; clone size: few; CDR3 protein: CASSSTAGTSGQETQYF; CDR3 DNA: TGTGCCAGCAGCTCAACCGCCGGGACTAGCGGACAAGAGACCCAGTACTTC
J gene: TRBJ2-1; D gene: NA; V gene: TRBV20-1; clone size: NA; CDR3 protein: CSARGSGRHSYNEQFF; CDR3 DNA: TGCAGTGCCAGGGGGAGCGGGAGACACTCCTACAATGAGCAGTTCTTC
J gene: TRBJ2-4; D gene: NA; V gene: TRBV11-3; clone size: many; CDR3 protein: CASSPQAGRQRDIQYF; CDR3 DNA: TGTGCCAGCAGCCCCCAAGCCGGAAGACAGAGGGACATTCAGTACTTC
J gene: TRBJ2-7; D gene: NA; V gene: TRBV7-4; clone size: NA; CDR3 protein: CASSLEAALQYF; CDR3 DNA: TGTGCCAGCAGCTTAGAGGCAGCCCTGCAGTACTTC
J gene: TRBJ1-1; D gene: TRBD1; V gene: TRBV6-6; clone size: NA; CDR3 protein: CASRESGTVNTEAFF; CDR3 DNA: TGTGCCAGCAGGGAATCCGGGACAGTGAACACTGAAGCTTTCTTT
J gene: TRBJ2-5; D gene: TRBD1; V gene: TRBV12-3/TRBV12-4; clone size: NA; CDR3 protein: CASSVQGQPTQYF; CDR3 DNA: TGTGCCAGCAGTGTACAGGGACAGCCGACCCAGTACTTC
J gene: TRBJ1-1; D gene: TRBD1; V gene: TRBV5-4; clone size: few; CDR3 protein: CASSLVGQGVGAFF; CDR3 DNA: TGTGCCAGCAGCTTGGTCGGTCAGGGGGTGGGAGCTTTCTTT
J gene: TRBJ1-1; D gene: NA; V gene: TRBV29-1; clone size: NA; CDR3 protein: CSAQKSNTEAFF; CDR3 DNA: TGCAGTGCCCAAAAGTCGAACACTGAAGCTTTCTTT
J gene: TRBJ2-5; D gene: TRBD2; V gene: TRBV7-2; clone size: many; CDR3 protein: CASSLGLASRGSETQYF; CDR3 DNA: TGTGCCAGCAGCTTAGGACTAGCGAGCCGTGGATCAGAGACCCAGTACTTC
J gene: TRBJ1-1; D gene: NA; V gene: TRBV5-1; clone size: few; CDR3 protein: CASSLVASNTEAFF; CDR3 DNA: TGCGCCAGCAGCTTGGTTGCGTCGAACACTGAAGCTTTCTTT